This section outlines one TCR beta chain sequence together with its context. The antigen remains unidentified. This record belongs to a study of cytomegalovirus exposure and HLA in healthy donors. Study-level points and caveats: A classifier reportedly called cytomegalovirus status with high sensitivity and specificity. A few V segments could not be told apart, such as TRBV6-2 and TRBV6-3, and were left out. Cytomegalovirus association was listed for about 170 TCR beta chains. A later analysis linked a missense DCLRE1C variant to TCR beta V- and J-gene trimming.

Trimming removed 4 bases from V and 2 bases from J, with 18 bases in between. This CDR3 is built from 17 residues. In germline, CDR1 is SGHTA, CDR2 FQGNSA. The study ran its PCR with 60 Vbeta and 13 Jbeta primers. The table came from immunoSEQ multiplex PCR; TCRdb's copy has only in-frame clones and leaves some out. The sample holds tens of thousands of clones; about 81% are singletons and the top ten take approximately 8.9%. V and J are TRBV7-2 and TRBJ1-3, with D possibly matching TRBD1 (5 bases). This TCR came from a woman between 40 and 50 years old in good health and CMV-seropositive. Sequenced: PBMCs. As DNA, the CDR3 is TGTGCCAGCAGCTCGGGGGGAGGGCACTTCCCTGGAAACACCATATATTTT. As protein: CASSSGGGHFPGNTIYF.